This TCR beta chain originates from a study of CD8 T cells in Susac syndrome. Study-wide results and caveats: The study admitted that it had a relatively small number of individuals in its TCR sequencing and HLA analysis.

The T cells that were sequenced for TCR beta were CD8+ and CD4+ cells from blood. Included as multiple sclerosis controls were treatment-naive patients who had stable or active relapsing-remitting disease. Bulk CD8+ and CD4+ cells came from magnetic negative isolation; CD8+ TEMRA by FACS. A quantity of roughly 0.5 to 1 ug RNA underwent reverse transcription using random hexamers. TCRdb re-called the immunoSEQ multiplex PCR reads through MiXCR, storing one row per CDR3 protein. The sample has 350,000 to 550,000 distinct CDR3 sequences, roughly 85% seen once. As to this clonotype: What it binds is not known.

Per germline, CDR1 LNHDA and CDR2 SQIVND (reference sequence). The CDR3 is 16 amino acids. V was cut by 5 bases and J by 1 base, with 12 bases left in between. This sequence originates from a human donor with multiple sclerosis. Sequenced material: CD8+ T cells from PBMCs. The chain joins TRBV19 to TRBJ2-6; a weak D match, TRBD1 (5 bases). CDR3 coding DNA: TGTGCCAGTAGTCCGCAGGGAACATCTGGGGCCAACGTCCTGACTTTC. This codes for CASSPQGTSGANVLTF.